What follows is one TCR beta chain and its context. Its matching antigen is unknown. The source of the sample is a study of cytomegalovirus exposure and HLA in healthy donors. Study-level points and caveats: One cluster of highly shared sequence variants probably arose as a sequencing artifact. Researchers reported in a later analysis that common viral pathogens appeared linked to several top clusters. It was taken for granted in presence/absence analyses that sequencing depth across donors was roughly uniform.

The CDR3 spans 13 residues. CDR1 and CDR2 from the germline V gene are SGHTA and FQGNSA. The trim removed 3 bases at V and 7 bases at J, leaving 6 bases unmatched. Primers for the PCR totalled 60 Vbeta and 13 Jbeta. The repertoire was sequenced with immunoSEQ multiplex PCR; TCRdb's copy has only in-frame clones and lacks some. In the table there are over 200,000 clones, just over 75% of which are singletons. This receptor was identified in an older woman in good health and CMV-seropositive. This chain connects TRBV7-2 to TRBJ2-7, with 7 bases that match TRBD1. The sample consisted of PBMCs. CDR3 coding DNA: TGTGCCAGCAGCTTGGAACAGGGGTGGGAGCAGTACTTC. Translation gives CASSLEQGWEQYF.